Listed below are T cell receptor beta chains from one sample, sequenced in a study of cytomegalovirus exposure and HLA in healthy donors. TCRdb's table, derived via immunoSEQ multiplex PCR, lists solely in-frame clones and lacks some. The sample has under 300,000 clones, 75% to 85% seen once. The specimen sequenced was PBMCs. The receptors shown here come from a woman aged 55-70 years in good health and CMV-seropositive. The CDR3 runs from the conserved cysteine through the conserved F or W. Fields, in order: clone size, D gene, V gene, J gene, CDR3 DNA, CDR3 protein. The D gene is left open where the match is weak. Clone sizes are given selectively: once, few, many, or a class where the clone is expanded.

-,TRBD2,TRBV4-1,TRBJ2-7,TGCGCCAGCAGCCAAGTCAGCGGGAGGAGGAACGAGCAGTACTTC,CASSQVSGRRNEQYF
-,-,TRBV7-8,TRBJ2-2,TGTGCCAGCAGCCCAGAGCGGCCTGGGGAGCTGTTTTTT,CASSPERPGELFF
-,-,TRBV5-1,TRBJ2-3,TGCGCCAGCAGCCTTCCGGGACTTTACACAGATACGCAGTATTTT,CASSLPGLYTDTQYF
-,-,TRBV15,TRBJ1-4,TGTGCCACCAGCAGACAAAAATTTAATGAAAAACTGTTTTTT,CATSRQKFNEKLFF
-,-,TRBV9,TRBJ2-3,TGTGCCAGCAGCGTATACGGGAGCACAAATACGCAGTATTTT,CASSVYGSTNTQYF
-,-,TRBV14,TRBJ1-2,TGTGCCAGCAGCCTAGATGGAGTCTATGGCTACACCTTC,CASSLDGVYGYTF
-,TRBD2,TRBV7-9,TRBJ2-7,TGTGCCAGCAGCCCCCCCATGGGACTAGCGGATTCCTACGAGCAGTACTTC,CASSPPMGLADSYEQYF
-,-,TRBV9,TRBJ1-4,TGTGCCAGCAGCGTAGGGAGGAATGAAAAACTGTTTTTT,CASSVGRNEKLFF
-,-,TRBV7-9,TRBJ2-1,TGTGCCAGCAGCCTCAGGGGAGGGGTCGAAGATGAGCAGTTCTTC,CASSLRGGVEDEQFF
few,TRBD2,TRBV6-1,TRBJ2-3,TGTGCCAGCCGGAGCGGGGACACAGATACGCAGTATTTT,CASRSGDTDTQYF
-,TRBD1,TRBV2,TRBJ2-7,TGTGCCAGCCGAGAGGGACAGACCGGCAGTAGGCGCGAGCAGTACTTC,CASREGQTGSRREQYF
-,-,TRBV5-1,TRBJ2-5,TGCGCCAGCAGCTTCAGGGTCCAAGAGACCCAGTACTTC,CASSFRVQETQYF
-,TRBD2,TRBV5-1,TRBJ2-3,TGCGCCAGCAGCTTGGCCCCCTGGGGGAGTAGCGGGAGCACAGATACGCAGTATTTT,CASSLAPWGSSGSTDTQYF
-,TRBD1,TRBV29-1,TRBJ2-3,TGCAGCGGTACAGGGGGCAGGCGCACAGATACGCAGTATTTC,CSGTGGRRTDTQYF
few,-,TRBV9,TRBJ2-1,TGTGCCAGCAGCGGCAATAAGCGGTTTGCCTACAATGAGCAGTTCTTC,CASSGNKRFAYNEQFF
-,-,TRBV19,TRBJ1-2,TGTGCCAGTACCCCTCTAGGGGTTGCAATCCCTGGCTACACCTTC,CASTPLGVAIPGYTF
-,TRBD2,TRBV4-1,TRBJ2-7,TGCGCCAGCAGCCAAGTGGGACTAGACTACGAGCAGTACTTC,CASSQVGLDYEQYF
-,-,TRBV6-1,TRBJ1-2,TGTGCCAGCAGTGAATCCGGGGTTCTATATGGCTACACCTTC,CASSESGVLYGYTF
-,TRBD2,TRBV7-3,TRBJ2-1,TGTGCCAGCAGCTTAGGGAGGGACAATGAGCAGTTCTTC,CASSLGRDNEQFF
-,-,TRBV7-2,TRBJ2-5,TGTGCCAGCAGTCGGGAGAGACGAGAGACCCAGTACTTC,CASSRERRETQYF
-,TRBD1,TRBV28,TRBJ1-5,TGTGCCAGCAGTTCGGGACAGGGCAATCAGCCCCAGCATTTT,CASSSGQGNQPQHF
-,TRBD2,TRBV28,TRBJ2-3,TGTGCCAGCAGTTCCTCTAGCGGGAGGCACACAGATACGCAGTATTTT,CASSSSSGRHTDTQYF
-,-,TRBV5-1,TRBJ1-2,TGCGCCAGCAGCTTGGCGAGCGGAGGAACTAACTATGGCTACACCTTC,CASSLASGGTNYGYTF
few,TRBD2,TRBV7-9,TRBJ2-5,TGTGCCAGCGCGGGAGGGCCGGGGGAGCAGTACTTC,CASAGGPGEQYF
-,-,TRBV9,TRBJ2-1,TGTGCCAGCAGCCCCCGACTAGGAGGATACAATGAGCAGTTCTTC,CASSPRLGGYNEQFF
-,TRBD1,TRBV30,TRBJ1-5,TGTGCCTGGTCGACAGGGTACAATCAGCCCCAGCATTTT,CAWSTGYNQPQHF
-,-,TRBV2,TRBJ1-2,TGTGCCAGCAGTGGAGGCGGCTATGGCTACACCTTC,CASSGGGYGYTF
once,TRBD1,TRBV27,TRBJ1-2,TGTGCCAGCAGTTTATGGCGGGACAGGGGGTTACTTAATGGCTACACCTTC,CASSLWRDRGLLNGYTF
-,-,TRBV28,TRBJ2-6,TGTGCCAGCAGCCAAGATGGGAGGGGGAGGGGCATCGGGTACGGGGCCAACGTCCTGACTTTC,CASSQDGRGRGIGYGANVLTF
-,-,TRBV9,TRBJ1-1,TGTGCCAGCAGCCCCCGGACGGGGGGGAACACTGAAGCTTTCTTT,CASSPRTGGNTEAFF
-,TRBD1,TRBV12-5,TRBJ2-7,TGTGCTAGTGGGGGGACAGGGTTGTACGAGCAGTACTTC,CASGGTGLYEQYF
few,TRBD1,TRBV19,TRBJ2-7,TGTGCCAGTAGCAGGACAGGCCGAGGTGAGCAGTACTTC,CASSRTGRGEQYF
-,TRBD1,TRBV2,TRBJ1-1,TGTGCCAGCAGCTCACCCGGGACAGGGACTGAAGCTTTCTTT,CASSSPGTGTEAFF
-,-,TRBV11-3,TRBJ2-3,TGTGCCAGCAGCCGGGGGTACGGCACAGATACGCAGTATTTT,CASSRGYGTDTQYF
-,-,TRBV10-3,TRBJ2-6,TGTGCCATCCATAGCTCTGGGGCCAACGTCCTGACTTTC,CAIHSSGANVLTF
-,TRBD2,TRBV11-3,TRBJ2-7,TGTGCCAGCAGCCCGGGGACTAGCGGAGCCTACGAGCAGTACTTC,CASSPGTSGAYEQYF
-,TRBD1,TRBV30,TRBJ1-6,TGTGCCTGGGGAACACTTTTCAGGGGGCGCGGAGTCTCACCCCTCCACTTT,CAWGTLFRGRGVSPLHF
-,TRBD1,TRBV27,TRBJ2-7,TGTGCCAGCAGCGGGGCCGTGACAGGGACCTACGAGCAGTACTTC,CASSGAVTGTYEQYF
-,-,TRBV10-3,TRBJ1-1,TGTGCCATCAGTGAGAGGGGGGGGAACACTGAAGCTTTCTTT,CAISERGGNTEAFF
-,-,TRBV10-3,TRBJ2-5,TGTGCCATCAGTGGCGCCGGGAAAGAGACCCAGTACTTC,CAISGAGKETQYF
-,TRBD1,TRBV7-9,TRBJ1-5,TGTGCCAGCAGCACGAACAGGGGCCCCAATCAGCCCCAGCATTTT,CASSTNRGPNQPQHF
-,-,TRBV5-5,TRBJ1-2,TGTGCCAGCAGCTTCGAGAGGGACTATGGCTACACCTTC,CASSFERDYGYTF
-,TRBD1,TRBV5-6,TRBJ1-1,TGTGCCAGCAGCTTGGCCACAGGGGACACTGAAGCTTTCTTT,CASSLATGDTEAFF
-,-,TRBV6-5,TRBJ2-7,TGTGCCAGCAGTGAAGGGGGGACAGTCTACGAGCAGTACTTC,CASSEGGTVYEQYF
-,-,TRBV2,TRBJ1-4,TGTGCCAGCCGACAGATTAATGAAAAACTGTTTTTT,CASRQINEKLFF
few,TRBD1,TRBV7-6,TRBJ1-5,TGTGCCAGCAGCTTATTGCAGGGGGCGGATCAGCCCCAGCATTTT,CASSLLQGADQPQHF
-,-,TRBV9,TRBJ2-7,TGTGCCAGCAGCCCGGGGGGCGGGAGATGGGGTTACGAGCAGTACTTC,CASSPGGGRWGYEQYF
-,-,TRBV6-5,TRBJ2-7,TGTGCCAGCAGCCCCTACGGGGGAAACTACGAGCAGTACTTC,CASSPYGGNYEQYF
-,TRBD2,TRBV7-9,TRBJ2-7,TGTGCCAGCAGCCTCGGGACTAGCGGGACCCCTCCCTATGAGCAGTACTTC,CASSLGTSGTPPYEQYF
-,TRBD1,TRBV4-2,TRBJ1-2,TGTGCCAGCAGCCCCCCCCCAGGGGGGTATGGCTACACCTTC,CASSPPPGGYGYTF
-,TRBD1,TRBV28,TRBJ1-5,TGTGCCAGCAGTCCGGACAGGGGGACGAATCGGCCCCAGCATTTT,CASSPDRGTNRPQHF
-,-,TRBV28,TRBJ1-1,TGTGCCAGCAGCAATCCCGCGGGACGAGCTGAAGCTTTCTTT,CASSNPAGRAEAFF
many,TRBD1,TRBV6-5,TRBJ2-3,TGTGCCAGCAGTCAGGGGGCTACCCAAGATACGCAGTATTTT,CASSQGATQDTQYF
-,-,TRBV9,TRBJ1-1,TGTGCCAGCGGGACATCGAACACTGAAGCTTTCTTT,CASGTSNTEAFF